This TCR beta chain was captured in a study of shared clonotypes between healthy human individuals (dated by TCRdb to the early 2020s). Background for the entire study: The cohort included three men and a couple of women between 18 and 49 years of age. For each donor, CD4 naive and CD4 memory were each given three plates, CD8 naive was given two plates, and CD8 memory was given one plate. The study deeply sequenced blood TCR repertoires of about 5 healthy adults to estimate repertoire size and the extent of clonotype sharing between individuals. To increase sequencing depth and limit assay-specific biases, TCR repertoire library preparation and sequencing were carried out by different laboratories using diverse techniques. Between about 0.85 and 9.5 billion PBMCs per donor were obtained by leukapheresis. The full study reports these points: Naive subsets generally had larger estimated clonotype richness than memory subsets. Higher generation probabilities were observed for clonotypes shared by all four sorted-subset donors than for non-shared clonotypes. Incomplete sequencing was indicated by rarefaction of sorted-subset datasets, despite the large sequencing depth. Sampling was limited to blood, and TCR repertoires in tissue likely differ from TCR repertoires in blood. Across a handful of donors, around 5.4% of naive CD4, around 3.3% of naive CD8, approximately 2.5% of memory CD4, and about 0.4% of memory CD8 clonotypes were shared. Because the study included only a small number of donors, the genetic and exposure-history diversity represented was limited. Pairwise subsampling indicated that sequencing depth was expected to affect the degree of clonotype sharing among donors.

The donors were healthy, HIV-negative adults with no recently reported acute infections or vaccinations. Every donor was a Caucasian adult living in Nashville, Tennessee, USA. CD4+ T cells were enriched by magnetic negative selection, after which naive cells were positively selected on CD45RA and the negative fraction was taken as the memory subset. After blood collection by leukapheresis, PBMCs were isolated using Ficoll-Histopaque density gradient centrifugation and then cryopreserved in the vapor phase of liquid nitrogen. Analytical flow cytometry was used to check the purity and quantity of every magnetically sorted T cell population. Each sorted fraction had its genomic DNA isolated and then quantified by UV absorbance on a Nanodrop 2000c. Using the deep immunoSEQ assay, TCR CDR3 regions were amplified from genomic DNA by multiplex PCR. Extracted genomic DNA from each cell subset was spread evenly across all wells of several immunoSEQ 96-well plates, with each plate serving as a replicate. For sorted subsets, each replicate PCR was loaded with about 0.2 ug genomic DNA, equivalent to about 30,000 T cell genomes. Purified libraries were quantified with a Qubit 3.0 fluorometer, sized on a Bioanalyzer 2100, and re-quantified with the KAPA Library Quantification kit. Each immunoSEQ 96-well plate was sequenced on its own single-read 150-cycle Illumina NextSeq 550 flow cell. Regarding the original processing steps: The immunoSEQ output contained only junctional sequences without quality scores, so filtering could not match that applied to full-length reads. Sequences were annotated with PyIR, a Python wrapper for IgBLAST v1.9, using IMGT germline references to assign V/J genes and CDR3. Reads with weak V/J assignments (E-value above 1e-6), missing CDR3, stop codons, out-of-frame junctions, or ambiguous translated residues were removed. V3J clonotypes were defined by identical inferred V gene, J gene, and CDR3 amino acid sequence. The percentage overlap between two repertoires was calculated by dividing the number of shared unique clonotypes by the size of the smaller repertoire. Three approaches were used to assess repertoire richness: RTK rarefaction, the Chao1 estimator, and Recon v2.1 estimates of unobserved clonotypes. Generation probabilities were computed with OLGA for all TCRbeta clonotypes obtained by the gDNA method from a handful of donors. TCRdb carries this immuneACCESS record with in-frame sequences only. Its versions omit some clonotypes, under half of them owing to an unresolved V gene in the studies checked, with the rest unexplained. The V and J calls and clone size were taken over from that table, and D and trimming were inferred from the DNA. The sample table lists 2 million to 3 million clones, roughly 93% of them with a count of one. The ten largest clones represent 0.36% of the sample.

With respect to this clone: The antigen it recognizes is unknown. Base-call qualities are not available, and no considerably larger clone is one nucleotide away.

Sequencing was performed on naive CD4+ T cells from PBMCs. The sample's cell subset or site, from its label and the paper: CD45RA+ positively selected. The receptor's source is a young man in good health. Some clones in this sample may be carry-over from other donors' samples.

For the CDR3, the sequence is CASSYTLAGGRFEQFF. The DNA reads TGTGCCAGCAGTTACACATTAGCGGGAGGGCGTTTTGAGCAGTTCTTC. This sequence uses TRBV6-5 and TRBJ2-1, with TRBD2 matching 11 junction bases. Per the germline V gene, MNHEY is the CDR1 and SVGAGI is the CDR2. Trimming removed 2 bases from V and 9 bases from J; the gene matches leave 9 bases unexplained. Including cysteine and phenylalanine, the CDR3 has 16 amino acids. Only the CDR3 region is kept as DNA, spanning 48 bases read in frame from base 1.